Presented here are 5 T cell receptor beta chains from one specimen sequenced in a study of Tregs in tolerant kidney transplant recipients (dated by TCRdb to about 2019). Library generation was performed with the immunoSEQ multiplex PCR assay. TCRdb mirrors the immuneACCESS table, restricted to in-frame sequences. Some clones are absent from its copies; in checked studies, under half trace to an unresolved V gene, and the reason for the others is unknown. Recorded for this sample are about 68,000 clones; about four fifths of them occurred a single time. The top ten constitute approximately 4.8% of the sample. Sequencing was carried out using CD4+ T cells from blood. Source of these receptors: a human donor in good health.

The CDR3 DNA reads as TGTGCCAGCAGCTTACCTATAGGACAAACTTACGAGCAGTACTTC. It is translated as CASSLPIGQTYEQYF. The rearrangement joins TRBV7-2 to TRBJ2-7; D is possibly TRBD1 (5 bases). The CDR3 has 15 amino acids. V lost 2 bases to trimming and J lost 4 bases, with 15 bases between them. CDR1 and CDR2 from the germline V gene are SGHTA and FQGNSA. Together with reference TRBV7-2 and TRBJ2-7, the CDR3 gives the full variable domain: GAGVSQSPSNKVTEKGKDVELRCDPISGHTALYWYRQSLGQGLEFLIYFQGNSAPDKSGLPSDRFSAERTGGSVSTLTIQRTQQEDSAVYLCASSLPIGQTYEQYFGPGTRLTVT.

This clone was observed a few times. Other nucleotide sequences from this sample produce the same CDR3. The gene calls are TRBV5-1 and TRBJ2-3; perhaps TRBD2 as D (6 bases). Germline values: CDR1 SGHRS, CDR2 YFSETQ. V was shortened by 4 bases and J by 2 bases, with 11 bases between the two germline ends. This CDR3 spans 14 amino acids. CDR3 coding DNA: TGCGCCAGCAGCCTGGGGGGTCCCACAGATACGCAGTATTTT. It encodes CASSLGGPTDTQYF.

The chain recombines TRBV5-6 with TRBJ2-5; TRBD1 matches at 9 bases. The CDR3 runs to 16 residues. Germline-derived CDR1 and CDR2 are SGHDT and YYEEEE. V lost 4 bases to trimming and J lost 2 bases; unmatched junction nucleotides: 9. The CDR3 spells CASSPRWDREQETQYF. The CDR3 DNA sequence: TGTGCCAGCAGCCCAAGGTGGGACAGGGAGCAAGAGACCCAGTACTTC.

The gene calls are TRBV15 and TRBJ1-1; D is undetermined. V dropped 1 base and J dropped 3 bases, with 6 bases sitting between them. This CDR3 is 13 amino acids long. The V gene's germline CDR1 is LNHNV and CDR2 YYDKDF (reference sequence). CDR3 region: CATSRAPYTEAFF. CDR3 nucleotide sequence: TGTGCCACCAGCAGAGCACCGTACACTGAAGCTTTCTTT.

This clone turned up a few times. The chain couples TRBV7-6 to TRBJ1-6; no reliable D call. In germline, CDR1 is SGHVS, CDR2 FNYEAQ. This CDR3 is built from 10 residues. Trimming cost V 6 bases and J 10 bases, with 4 bases left between them. The CDR3, as DNA: TGTGCCAGCAGTTCATCACCCCTCCACTTT. Translated, it gives CASSSSPLHF.